A selection of T cell receptor beta chains follows, all from one sample in a study of Graves' ophthalmopathy and Graves' hyperthyroidism. TCRdb reprocessed the multiplex PCR reads with MiXCR, giving one entry per CDR3 protein. This sample yields 350,000 to 400,000 distinct CDR3 sequences, of which around 17% are seen a single time; 1.6% belongs to the top ten. The sample was peripheral blood. These receptors came from a woman younger than 30 with Graves' ophthalmopathy. The CDR3 runs from the conserved cysteine through the conserved F or W. The order of the fields is D gene, V gene, clone size, J gene, CDR3 protein, CDR3 DNA. The D gene is left open where the match is weak. A row's size may be missing; if present it is once, few, many or a size class.

d_gene: TRBD1; v_gene: TRBV5-4; abundance: .; j_gene: TRBJ2-2; CDR3aa: CASSLNRDRRLSNTGELFF; CDR3nt: TGTGCCAGCAGCTTGAATCGGGACAGGCGATTATCGAACACCGGGGAGCTGTTTTTT
d_gene: .; v_gene: TRBV10-3; abundance: many; j_gene: TRBJ2-6; CDR3aa: CAITRGPGANVLTF; CDR3nt: TGTGCCATCACCCGCGGGCCCGGGGCCAACGTCCTGACTTTC
d_gene: .; v_gene: TRBV25-1; abundance: many; j_gene: TRBJ2-7; CDR3aa: CASSEFSSGEQYF; CDR3nt: TGTGCCAGCAGTGAATTTTCCTCGGGAGAGCAGTACTTC
d_gene: TRBD1; v_gene: TRBV12-3/TRBV12-4; abundance: many; j_gene: TRBJ2-5; CDR3aa: CASSDDLTGDQETQYF; CDR3nt: TGTGCCAGCAGCGATGACCTGACAGGGGATCAGGAGACCCAGTACTTC
d_gene: TRBD2; v_gene: TRBV12-3/TRBV12-4; abundance: many; j_gene: TRBJ2-7; CDR3aa: CASSPLAGVGEQYF; CDR3nt: TGTGCCAGCTCTCCTCTAGCGGGAGTCGGCGAGCAGTACTTC
d_gene: .; v_gene: TRBV28; abundance: many; j_gene: TRBJ1-5; CDR3aa: CASSPDRFNQPQHF; CDR3nt: TGTGCCAGCAGTCCCGACAGGTTCAATCAGCCCCAGCATTTT
d_gene: .; v_gene: TRBV6-1; abundance: .; j_gene: TRBJ1-5; CDR3aa: CASREQGSLQPQHF; CDR3nt: TGTGCCAGCAGAGAACAGGGTAGTCTACAGCCCCAGCATTTT
d_gene: .; v_gene: TRBV9; abundance: many; j_gene: TRBJ1-2; CDR3aa: CASSVAGAHGNSGYTF; CDR3nt: TGTGCCAGCAGCGTTGCGGGAGCCCACGGCAACTCGGGCTACACCTTC
d_gene: .; v_gene: TRBV25-1; abundance: many; j_gene: TRBJ2-6; CDR3aa: CASTGLSGANVLTF; CDR3nt: TGTGCCAGCACTGGTTTGTCTGGGGCCAACGTCCTGACTTTC
d_gene: .; v_gene: TRBV6-1; abundance: many; j_gene: TRBJ2-7; CDR3aa: CASKNSGSLYEQYF; CDR3nt: TGTGCCAGCAAAAACTCAGGCAGCCTCTACGAGCAGTACTTC
d_gene: TRBD1; v_gene: TRBV6-6; abundance: many; j_gene: TRBJ1-5; CDR3aa: CASSSARRGRPYSNQPQHF; CDR3nt: TGTGCCAGCAGTTCCGCTCGGAGGGGGCGACCCTATAGCAATCAGCCCCAGCATTTT
d_gene: .; v_gene: TRBV6-1; abundance: many; j_gene: TRBJ1-1; CDR3aa: CASSVSGTRTEAFF; CDR3nt: TGTGCCAGCAGTGTATCCGGGACGAGAACTGAAGCTTTCTTT
d_gene: TRBD1; v_gene: TRBV4-3; abundance: many; j_gene: TRBJ2-7; CDR3aa: CASSQDRTGIHEQYF; CDR3nt: TGCGCCAGCAGCCAAGATCGGACAGGGATCCACGAGCAGTACTTC
d_gene: TRBD2; v_gene: TRBV28; abundance: many; j_gene: TRBJ2-7; CDR3aa: CASSLRTSGGYEQYF; CDR3nt: TGTGCCAGCAGTTTAAGGACTAGCGGGGGATACGAGCAGTACTTC
d_gene: .; v_gene: TRBV7-3; abundance: .; j_gene: TRBJ2-7; CDR3aa: CASSDSIPYEQYF; CDR3nt: TGTGCCAGCAGCGACAGTATACCATACGAGCAGTACTTC
d_gene: .; v_gene: TRBV12-3/TRBV12-4; abundance: .; j_gene: TRBJ1-1; CDR3aa: CASSLEGKMEAFF; CDR3nt: TGTGCCAGCAGTTTAGAGGGTAAGATGGAAGCTTTCTTT
d_gene: .; v_gene: TRBV5-5; abundance: many; j_gene: TRBJ2-2; CDR3aa: CASSLGRGAHTGELFF; CDR3nt: TGTGCCAGCAGCCTCGGACGGGGCGCGCACACCGGGGAGCTGTTTTTT
d_gene: .; v_gene: TRBV6-1; abundance: many; j_gene: TRBJ1-5; CDR3aa: CASRKRGNQPQHF; CDR3nt: TGTGCCAGCAGGAAAAGGGGCAATCAGCCCCAGCATTTT
d_gene: .; v_gene: TRBV4-2; abundance: many; j_gene: TRBJ2-2; CDR3aa: CASSYVLVERANTGELFF; CDR3nt: TGTGCCAGCAGCTATGTTCTTGTTGAGCGAGCCAACACCGGGGAGCTGTTTTTT
d_gene: .; v_gene: TRBV4-3; abundance: many; j_gene: TRBJ1-1; CDR3aa: CASSHGTVNTEAFF; CDR3nt: TGCGCCAGCAGCCACGGGACGGTTAACACTGAAGCTTTCTTT
d_gene: TRBD2; v_gene: TRBV4-1; abundance: few; j_gene: TRBJ2-2; CDR3aa: CASSQEVGGVAGELFF; CDR3nt: TGCGCCAGCAGCCAAGAAGTTGGGGGGGTCGCCGGGGAGCTGTTTTTT
d_gene: .; v_gene: TRBV7-2; abundance: many; j_gene: TRBJ2-4; CDR3aa: CASKALAKNIQYF; CDR3nt: TGTGCCAGCAAGGCACTAGCCAAAAACATTCAGTACTTC
d_gene: .; v_gene: TRBV5-5; abundance: many; j_gene: TRBJ1-1; CDR3aa: CASSLAGGVWNTEAFF; CDR3nt: TGTGCCAGCAGCTTGGCTGGCGGGGTCTGGAACACTGAAGCTTTCTTT
d_gene: TRBD1; v_gene: TRBV12-3/TRBV12-4; abundance: .; j_gene: TRBJ2-7; CDR3aa: CASSLRDRVTDEQYF; CDR3nt: TGTGCCAGCAGTTTAAGGGACAGGGTAACGGATGAGCAGTACTTC
d_gene: .; v_gene: TRBV28; abundance: many; j_gene: TRBJ2-7; CDR3aa: CASSLSGSSYEQYF; CDR3nt: TGTGCCAGCAGTCTAAGCGGAAGCTCCTACGAGCAGTACTTC
d_gene: .; v_gene: TRBV15; abundance: many; j_gene: TRBJ2-4; CDR3aa: CATSRELKNIQYF; CDR3nt: TGTGCCACCAGCAGAGAACTCAAAAACATTCAGTACTTC
d_gene: .; v_gene: TRBV30; abundance: few; j_gene: TRBJ2-7; CDR3aa: CAWSVAGLSSYEQYF; CDR3nt: TGTGCCTGGAGTGTAGCAGGCCTTAGCTCCTACGAGCAGTACTTC
d_gene: .; v_gene: TRBV7-2; abundance: once; j_gene: TRBJ2-7; CDR3aa: CASSLAEGDEQYF; CDR3nt: TGTGCCAGCAGCTTAGCGGAAGGGGACGAGCAGTACTTC
d_gene: .; v_gene: TRBV28; abundance: .; j_gene: TRBJ2-5; CDR3aa: CASSLNRVLQETQYF; CDR3nt: TGTGCCAGCAGTCTAAACAGGGTTCTACAAGAGACCCAGTACTTC
d_gene: TRBD1; v_gene: TRBV18; abundance: many; j_gene: TRBJ2-7; CDR3aa: CASSTGQGLPEQYF; CDR3nt: TGTGCCAGCTCAACGGGACAGGGTTTACCTGAGCAGTACTTC
d_gene: .; v_gene: TRBV30; abundance: .; j_gene: TRBJ1-2; CDR3aa: CGYEGENNYGYTF; CDR3nt: TGTGGCTACGAAGGGGAAAACAACTATGGCTACACCTTC
d_gene: .; v_gene: TRBV27; abundance: many; j_gene: TRBJ1-6; CDR3aa: CASSLRPGTLHF; CDR3nt: TGTGCCAGCAGTTTAAGGCCAGGTACCCTCCACTTT
d_gene: .; v_gene: TRBV28; abundance: .; j_gene: TRBJ1-5; CDR3aa: CASSLIRITYSNQPQHF; CDR3nt: TGTGCCAGCAGTTTAATAAGGATCACTTATAGCAATCAGCCCCAGCATTTT
d_gene: .; v_gene: TRBV10-3; abundance: many; j_gene: TRBJ2-5; CDR3aa: CAISFGGGGETQYF; CDR3nt: TGTGCCATCAGCTTTGGGGGAGGTGGAGAGACCCAGTACTTC
d_gene: .; v_gene: TRBV28; abundance: many; j_gene: TRBJ2-5; CDR3aa: CASSLGGLGAIVQETQYF; CDR3nt: TGTGCCAGCAGTTTAGGGGGCCTGGGGGCGATAGTCCAAGAGACCCAGTACTTC
d_gene: .; v_gene: TRBV6-2/TRBV6-3; abundance: many; j_gene: TRBJ2-5; CDR3aa: CASSYSLSWVTETQYF; CDR3nt: TGTGCCAGCAGTTACTCCCTCTCTTGGGTTACTGAGACCCAGTACTTC
d_gene: .; v_gene: TRBV29-1; abundance: many; j_gene: TRBJ1-1; CDR3aa: CSGGGDTEAFF; CDR3nt: TGCAGCGGGGGAGGGGACACTGAAGCTTTCTTT
d_gene: TRBD2; v_gene: TRBV11-2; abundance: many; j_gene: TRBJ2-2; CDR3aa: CASRRLAGAKTGELFF; CDR3nt: TGTGCCAGCAGGCGACTAGCGGGAGCGAAAACCGGGGAGCTGTTTTTT
d_gene: TRBD2; v_gene: TRBV30; abundance: .; j_gene: TRBJ2-3; CDR3aa: CAWSPPSGGAADTQYF; CDR3nt: TGTGCCTGGAGTCCGCCTAGCGGGGGGGCCGCAGATACGCAGTATTTT
d_gene: TRBD1; v_gene: TRBV27; abundance: many; j_gene: TRBJ1-2; CDR3aa: CASRPGQGSGYTF; CDR3nt: TGTGCCAGCAGGCCCGGACAGGGGAGTGGCTACACCTTC
d_gene: TRBD1; v_gene: TRBV20-1; abundance: once; j_gene: TRBJ1-2; CDR3aa: CSASGQGAYGYTF; CDR3nt: TGCAGTGCTAGTGGACAGGGGGCATATGGCTACACCTTC